This note documents a single T cell receptor beta chain sequence. The TCR beta repertoire was assessed by survey-level immunoSEQ sequencing. TCRdb's table, derived via immunoSEQ multiplex PCR, lists solely in-frame clones and lacks some. Here the sample spans some 68,000 clones, 90% to 95% being singletons. The CDR3 has 13 residues. CDR1 and CDR2 (germline): SGHDT, YYEEEE. V lost 3 bases to trimming and J lost 1 base, with 5 bases between them. The chain joins TRBV5-6 to TRBJ1-3, with D possibly TRBD1 on 5 matching bases. Material: PBMCs. This sequence was found in a man in his forties or fifties with rheumatoid arthritis. The CDR3 coding sequence is TGTGCCAGCAGCTGGGGGTCTGGAAACACCATATATTTT. As protein: CASSWGSGNTIYF.